These T cell receptor beta chains were read from a single sample in a study of OX40 agonist ivuxolimab in advanced cancers. Sequencing was performed with immunoSEQ multiplex PCR; in TCRdb, only in-frame clones are kept and a portion is missing. The repertoire holds more than 60,000 clones, with around 85% as singletons. The material sequenced was CD4+ or CD8+ T cells sorted from blood, taken in a trial of the OX40 agonist ivuxolimab. The receptors derive from an adult with an advanced solid tumor such as melanoma, head and neck, liver or kidney cancer. CDR3s include the opening cysteine and the closing phenylalanine or tryptophan. The D gene is left open where the match is weak. Clone size is given for some rows only: seen once, a few or many times, or a class if the clone is expanded.

D gene	V gene	clone size	CDR3 length	J gene	CDR3 protein	CDR3 DNA
TRBD1	TRBV5-1	.	15	TRBJ1-1	CASSSRTGADTEAFF	TGCGCCAGCAGCTCAAGGACAGGGGCGGACACTGAAGCTTTCTTT
.	TRBV28	.	11	TRBJ2-7	CASSHNYEQYF	TGTGCCAGCAGCCACAATTACGAGCAGTACTTC
.	TRBV18	.	15	TRBJ1-1	CASSARQEPNTEAFF	TGTGCCAGCTCAGCCCGACAGGAACCGAACACTGAAGCTTTCTTT
.	TRBV7-2	few	15	TRBJ2-7	CASSPIGRVSYEQYF	TGTGCCAGCAGCCCGATTGGCAGGGTTTCCTACGAGCAGTACTTC
.	TRBV6-5	.	10	TRBJ2-7	CASSTREQYF	TGTGCCAGCAGTACACGCGAGCAGTACTTC
.	TRBV7-8	.	12	TRBJ1-5	CASSLVGQPQHF	TGTGCCAGCAGCTTAGTAGGTCAGCCCCAGCATTTT
.	TRBV6-1	.	16	TRBJ1-6	CASSERAATDNSPLHF	TGTGCCAGCAGTGAAAGGGCTGCTACTGATAATTCACCCCTCCACTTT
TRBD2	TRBV5-8	.	17	TRBJ2-1	CASSPAVTSSSYNEQFF	TGTGCCAGCAGCCCGGCCGTGACTAGCTCCTCCTACAATGAGCAGTTCTTC
TRBD2	TRBV27	.	17	TRBJ2-7	CASSSPGLAGGPNEQYF	TGTGCCAGCAGTTCGCCGGGACTAGCGGGAGGGCCGAACGAGCAGTACTTC
.	TRBV5-1	.	15	TRBJ2-3	CASSFSSKLADTQYF	TGCGCCAGCAGCTTTAGCTCGAAACTCGCAGATACGCAGTATTTT
.	TRBV4-2	.	14	TRBJ2-3	CASSQDGSTDTQYF	TGTGCCAGCAGCCAAGATGGCAGCACAGATACGCAGTATTTT
TRBD2	TRBV29-1	.	13	TRBJ2-3	CSVEGTSGYTQYF	TGCAGCGTTGAAGGGACTAGCGGCTATACGCAGTATTTT
TRBD1	TRBV4-1	once	15	TRBJ2-5	CASSQDPRGQETQYF	TGCGCCAGCAGCCAAGATCCCAGGGGGCAAGAGACCCAGTACTTC
TRBD1	TRBV6-5	.	14	TRBJ1-2	CAAAVVQGSYGYTF	TGTGCCGCAGCAGTTGTACAGGGGAGCTATGGCTACACCTTC
.	TRBV7-3	.	17	TRBJ2-2	CASSPRQTILNTGELFF	TGTGCCAGCAGCCCTCGACAGACGATACTAAACACCGGGGAGCTGTTTTTT
.	TRBV27	.	14	TRBJ2-3	CASSSPEMSDTQYF	TGTGCCAGCAGCTCCCCCGAGATGTCAGATACGCAGTATTTT